This T cell receptor (beta chain) is drawn from a study of T cell repertoires in cytomegalovirus infection (dated by TCRdb to the late 2010s). Background on the whole study: The HLA type of each donor mattered for the analysis, because public TCR beta signatures pointed to carriage of CMV infection along with the matching HLA type.

The sequencer was an Illumina HiSeq 1500. TCRdb reworked the public reads: Q25 trimming with fastp, MiXCR clone assembly, productive beta chains retained. Entries that share a CDR3 protein sequence are merged under the most common genes and DNA. For this sample the table gives some 97,000 distinct CDR3 sequences, of which 23% were detected only once. The ten largest make up about two fifths of the sample. The germline V and J ends show losses of 5 bases and 7 bases respectively, and no gene match explains 8 bases of the junction. Including cysteine and phenylalanine, the CDR3 has 13 amino acids. Only the CDR3 portion is preserved as DNA: 39 bases, with reading frame beginning at the first base. From the germline V gene (reference sequence), CDR1 is DFQATT and CDR2 is SNEGSKA. A few counts support this clonotype. Its antigen remains undetermined. It has no much larger one-base neighbor in the sample; base qualities were not kept.

Study-wide conclusions, independent of this receptor: Cumulative frequency of public TCR beta family members discriminated carriers of CMV infection plus the relevant HLA type in this cohort and an independent approximately 350-donor cohort. In the ex vivo response, HLA-C-restricted CMV-specific TCR beta clonotypes were dominant, and in two of eight donors the single most frequent clonotype came from this HLA-C-restricted group.

Sequenced: CD8+ T cells from PBMCs. This TCR was recovered from a human donor in good health (CMV status not recorded). Some clones in this sample may be carry-over from other donors' samples. Recombination linked TRBV20-1 to TRBJ2-5; a stretch of 9 junction bases matches TRBD1. The nucleotide sequence is given as TGCAGTGCTTTGGACAGGGGCCTGGGGACCCAGTACTTC. This yields the protein CSALDRGLGTQYF.